Presented here are 26 T cell receptor beta chains from one specimen sequenced in a study of shared clonotypes between healthy human individuals. Clones were sequenced by immunoSEQ multiplex PCR, and TCRdb holds only the in-frame ones, with some missing. The sample contains around 240,000 clones, about 69% of which appear only once. Sequenced material: memory CD4+ T cells sorted from blood. Subset given: CD45RA-negative fraction. The receptors were gathered from a man younger than 45 in good health.

This clone has more than one count but fewer than ten. The chain links TRBV7-2 to TRBJ2-7; possibly TRBD1 for D (5 bases). Germline loops: CDR1 SGHTA, CDR2 FQGNSA. V was shortened by 2 bases and J by 0 bases, with 8 bases between the two germline ends. The CDR3 extends over 14 amino acids. The DNA for the CDR3 is TGTGCCAGCAGCTTAATGGACACCTCCTACGAGCAGTACTTC. Its translation: CASSLMDTSYEQYF.

The chain has TRBV5-4 and TRBJ2-3, with 8 bases fitting TRBD2. The CDR3 length is 16 residues. The V gene's germline CDR1 is SGHNT and CDR2 YYREEE (reference sequence). V shed 4 bases, J shed 1 base, and the junction held 8 bases outside the gene matches. CDR3 residues: CASSPGTSRGTDTQYF. Written as DNA, the CDR3 is TGTGCCAGCAGCCCCGGGACTAGTCGGGGCACAGATACGCAGTATTTT. Using reference TRBV5-4 and TRBJ2-3 for the parts outside the CDR3, the full variable domain is ETGVTQSPTHLIKTRGQQVTLRCSSQSGHNTVSWYQQALGQGPQFIFQYYREEENGRGNFPPRFSGLQFPNYSSELNVNALELDDSALYLCASSPGTSRGTDTQYFGPGTRLTVL.

This clone was seen at least ten times. The chain uses TRBV6-1 and TRBJ1-1; D is perhaps TRBD1 (5 bases). This CDR3 spans 12 amino acids. Germline V gives CDR1 MNHNS, CDR2 SASEGT. Between the trimmed V and J ends, which lost 6 bases and 5 bases, there was a span of 10 bases. CDR3 in DNA: TGTGCCAGCAGAGGGACTCAGACTGAAGCTTTCTTT. Protein sequence: CASRGTQTEAFF.

CDR3 protein: CASSPNRGGLGGELFF. Written as DNA, the CDR3 is TGTGCCTCCAGCCCTAACCGGGGTGGACTAGGCGGGGAGCTGTTTTTT. V is TRBV19 and J is TRBJ2-2; 7 nucleotides agree with TRBD2. This CDR3 comprises 16 residues. Trimming at V came to 11 bases and at J to 7 bases, leaving 19 bases not matched to a gene. Looked up from germline, CDR1 is LNHDA and CDR2 is SQIVND (reference sequence).

This clone was seen a few times. The chain has TRBV5-8 and TRBJ1-5; D perhaps matches TRBD1 (5 bases). V was trimmed by 4 bases and J by 3 bases, leaving 14 bases between them. This CDR3 is built from 15 residues. Germline V lookup: CDR1 SGHTS, CDR2 YDEGEE. CDR3: CASSGGADFNQPQHF. CDR3 nucleotides: TGTGCCAGCAGCGGCGGGGCGGACTTCAATCAGCCCCAGCATTTT.

This clone was recorded at least ten times. The chain uses TRBV27 and TRBJ2-7, with D possibly called TRBD1 or TRBD2 (5 bases each). Trimming removed 5 bases at V and 1 base at J, with 12 bases between. Germline V gene sequence: CDR1 MNHEY, CDR2 SMNVEV (reference sequence). There are 14 residues in the CDR3. The CDR3 region has the DNA TGTGCCAGCAGTACTAGGGGTAGGTCCTACGAGCAGTACTTC. Protein product: CASSTRGRSYEQYF.

The V and J genes are TRBV28 and TRBJ2-3, with TRBD2 as a possible D gene (6 bases). CDR3 length equals 14 residues. The V gene's germline CDR1 is MDHEN and CDR2 SYDVKM. Trimming cost V 8 bases and J 6 bases, with 18 bases left between them. The CDR3 DNA is TGTGCCAGCGCCCGACTAGGTTCGTTGGATACGCAGTATTTT. Translating it yields CASARLGSLDTQYF.

This rearrangement joins TRBV28 to TRBJ1-2, with D unclear. Germline V gives CDR1 MDHEN, CDR2 SYDVKM. Trimming cost V 3 bases and J 2 bases, with 10 bases left between them. CDR3 size: 14 residues. The CDR3 coding sequence is TGTGCCAGCAGTTTTGTTGGGGTAAACTATGGCTACACCTTC. Protein: CASSFVGVNYGYTF.

The chain uses TRBV14 and TRBJ2-3; possibly TRBD1 for D (5 bases). The ends were cut back, 5 bases at V and 7 bases at J, with 10 bases in the middle. The V gene's germline CDR1 is SGHDN and CDR2 FVKESK. The CDR3 totals 12 residues. The CDR3 nucleotides read TGTGCCAGCAGCATTAGGGGCAATACGCAGTATTTT. Its protein product is CASSIRGNTQYF.

V is TRBV6-5 and J is TRBJ2-7; 10 nucleotides agree with TRBD2. Germline loops: CDR1 MNHEY, CDR2 SVGAGI. The CDR3 has 16 amino acids. The trim removed 4 bases at V and 1 base at J, leaving 7 bases unmatched. The CDR3 spells CASSLATSGPSYEQYF. DNA for the CDR3: TGTGCCAGCAGTTTAGCGACTAGCGGGCCTTCCTACGAGCAGTACTTC.

The chain joins TRBV7-6 to TRBJ1-2; D unresolved. The CDR3 has 15 residues. Trimming removed 3 bases at V and 3 bases at J, with 14 bases between. Germline V gene sequence: CDR1 SGHVS, CDR2 FNYEAQ. As DNA, the CDR3 is TGTGCCAGCAGCTTTGACGCAGATTCCTACTATGGCTACACCTTC. It codes for CASSFDADSYYGYTF.

This chain connects TRBV18 to TRBJ2-3, with D unresolved. V was trimmed by 4 bases and J by 5 bases, leaving 16 bases between them. Per germline, CDR1 KGHSH and CDR2 LQKENI. The CDR3 is 15 residues long. In DNA form, the CDR3 reads TGTGCCAGCTCACACCAATCCCTAGGCGGAGATACGCAGTATTTT. Translated, it gives CASSHQSLGGDTQYF.

This clone was counted a single time. J is TRBJ2-2 and V is TRBV9; 7 nucleotides line up with TRBD1. Germline CDR1 SGDLS, CDR2 YYNGEE. The CDR3 spans 18 residues. V lost 3 bases and J lost 1; bases outside the gene matches: 12. The CDR3 loop reads CASSASQQGKRNTGELFF. The DNA for the CDR3 is TGTGCCAGCAGCGCTAGCCAACAGGGGAAGAGGAACACCGGGGAGCTGTTTTTT.

This rearrangement joins TRBV7-3 to TRBJ2-2; 9 bases line up with TRBD2. The V and J ends lost 5 bases and 1 base, in that order; junction bases with no gene match: 11. Germline CDR1 SGHTA, CDR2 FQGTGA. This CDR3 has 18 amino acids. Here the CDR3 reads CASSAQPSLAGNTGELFF. The CDR3, as DNA: TGTGCCAGCAGCGCCCAACCTTCACTAGCGGGGAACACCGGGGAGCTGTTTTTT.

The chain joins TRBV18 to TRBJ2-7; D not resolved. Trimming cost V 0 bases and J 7 bases, with 7 bases left between them. Per germline, CDR1 KGHSH and CDR2 LQKENI. This CDR3 is built from 12 residues. Written as DNA, the CDR3 is TGTGCCAGCTCACCACCAGGTGGGGAGCAGTACTTC. Amino acids: CASSPPGGEQYF.

The CDR3 coding sequence is TGTGCCAGCAGCCCATCGACGGGGGCCAACGTCCTGACTTTC. It translates to CASSPSTGANVLTF. J is TRBJ2-6 and V is TRBV5-8, with D unresolved. CDR3 size: 14 residues. V was clipped by 4 bases and J by 4 bases, with 9 bases between them. Per germline, CDR1 SGHTS and CDR2 YDEGEE.

The chain couples TRBV5-5 to TRBJ2-7; TRBD2 matches at 7 bases. Germline V lookup: CDR1 SGHKS, CDR2 YYEKEE (reference sequence). The CDR3 consists of 15 residues. V shed 4 bases and J 2 bases; nucleotides not matched to a gene: 9. The CDR3 spells CASSPRAGAAYEQYF. The CDR3 DNA follows: TGTGCCAGCAGCCCGCGGGCGGGAGCGGCCTACGAGCAGTACTTC.

The chain couples TRBV5-3 to TRBJ2-4, with D maybe TRBD1 (6 bases). TRBV5-3 is sorted into the ORF group, with uncertain function. The V gene lost 0 bases and the J gene lost 4 bases, with 17 bases spanning the gap. This CDR3 has 17 residues. The CDR3 coding sequence is TGTGCCAGAAGCTTGGAGGGGGTGGGAGAGTGTAAAAACATTCAGTACTTC. Protein sequence: CARSLEGVGECKNIQYF.

V is TRBV25-1 and J is TRBJ2-5; D is perhaps TRBD1 (5 bases). This CDR3 spans 12 amino acids. Germline values: CDR1 MGHDK, CDR2 SYGVNS. V was cut by 10 bases and J by 5 bases, with 14 bases left in between. The CDR3 loop reads CATDRGAETQYF. The CDR3 DNA reads as TGTGCCACCGATAGGGGTGCGGAGACCCAGTACTTC.

This clone has just one count. The rearrangement links TRBV29-1 to TRBJ2-3; D may be TRBD2 (6 bases). Germline-derived CDR1 and CDR2 are SQVTM and ANQGSEA. The CDR3 has 15 residues. Deletions cut 6 bases from V and 5 bases from J, with 21 bases between. The CDR3 region has the DNA TGCAGCGTCGGTGGGTTGAGGGAGGTTGGAGATACGCAGTATTTT. Amino acids: CSVGGLREVGDTQYF.

V is TRBV27 and J is TRBJ1-1; 7 positions agree with TRBD1. The CDR3 totals 15 residues. V lost 4 bases and J lost 1; bases outside the gene matches: 6. Germline CDR1 and CDR2: MNHEY and SMNVEV (reference sequence). The CDR3 region has the DNA TGTGCCAGCAGTTCTACCGGGACAGAGAACACTGAAGCTTTCTTT. It translates to CASSSTGTENTEAFF.

This chain links TRBV16 with TRBJ2-7, with D perhaps matching TRBD2 (6 bases). Germline CDR1 is KGHSY and CDR2 is FQNENV. The V end was cut by 5 bases, the J end by 5 bases, with 19 bases between. The CDR3 length is 15 residues. The CDR3 DNA is TGTGCCAGCAGCGAGCGGGCTAGCCTAAGCCACGAGCAGTACTTC. This translates into CASSERASLSHEQYF.

This clone was seen a few times. This sequence joins TRBV2 and TRBJ2-3, with 8 bases aligning to TRBD1. This CDR3 contains 12 residues. The J segment lost 8 bases and the V segment lost 6 bases, leaving 4 bases of the junction unmatched. The germline V gene has CDR1 SNHLY and CDR2 FYNNEI. The CDR3 reads CASSSGQGTQYF. CDR3 coding DNA: TGTGCCAGCAGCTCCGGACAGGGTACGCAGTATTTT.

This clone was seen only once. CDR3 residues: CASKRMEGSYNEQFF. The DNA for the CDR3 is TGTGCCAGCAAAAGAATGGAAGGCTCCTACAATGAGCAGTTCTTC. V and J are TRBV2 and TRBJ2-1; D not resolved. The V end lost 7 bases, the J end lost 0 bases, and 13 bases lay between the germline ends. The germline V gene encodes CDR1 SNHLY and CDR2 FYNNEI. This CDR3 region has 15 residues. The full variable domain, with the rest looked up from reference TRBV2 and TRBJ2-1, is EPEVTQTPSHQVTQMGQEVILRCVPISNHLYFYWYRQILGQKVEFLVSFYNNEISEKSEIFDDQFSVERPDGSNFTLKIRSTKLEDSAMYFCASKRMEGSYNEQFFGPGTRLTVL.

The J gene is TRBJ2-7, the V gene TRBV28, with 11 nucleotides matching TRBD1. Trimming removed 7 bases from V and 2 bases from J; junction bases left unmatched: 4. CDR3 length equals 14 residues. Germline V gene sequence: CDR1 MDHEN, CDR2 SYDVKM. The CDR3, as DNA: TGTGCCAGCACTCCGGGACAGGGGGCCTACGAGCAGTACTTC. Its protein product is CASTPGQGAYEQYF.

The chain recombines TRBV20-1 with TRBJ2-2; possible D gene TRBD2, 5 bases. Germline lookup yields CDR1 DFQATT and CDR2 SNEGSKA (reference sequence). This CDR3 has 11 residues. Trimming took 4 bases from V and 5 from J, leaving 5 bases between them. CDR3 nucleotides: TGCAGTGCTAAGCGGACCGGGGAGCTGTTTTTT. Translating it yields CSAKRTGELFF.